This T cell receptor (beta chain) was captured in a study of OX40 agonist ivuxolimab in advanced cancers. This CDR3 has 12 residues. The germline CDR1 and CDR2 sequences are MDHEN and SYDVKM. Trimming removed 8 bases from V and 7 bases from J, with 14 bases in between. Profiling relied on immunoSEQ multiplex PCR, and the TCRdb table lists in-frame clones only, not all of them. The table shows about 76,000 clones, with approximately 87% occurring only once. The chain has TRBV28 and TRBJ1-2, with D perhaps TRBD1 (6 bases). The receptor was isolated from an adult with an advanced solid tumor such as melanoma, head and neck, liver or kidney cancer. Sequenced here: CD4+ or CD8+ T cells sorted from blood, sampled in a trial of the OX40 agonist ivuxolimab. CDR3 nucleotide sequence: TGTGCCAGCGCGTCTTGGGGGGCTGGCTACACCTTC. This gives the protein CASASWGAGYTF.